This T cell receptor (beta chain) was documented in a study of T cell changes during pregnancy in multiple sclerosis. Profiling relied on immunoSEQ multiplex PCR, and the TCRdb table lists in-frame clones only, not all of them. The data show 17,000 or so clones, approximately 95% seen once. V was clipped by 8 bases and J by 0 bases, with 15 bases between them. This CDR3 contains 15 residues. Germline V gives CDR1 MGHRA, CDR2 YSYEKL. This sequence joins TRBV4-1 and TRBJ2-3; possible D gene TRBD2, 6 bases. The material sequenced was peripheral blood, taken in the third trimester of pregnancy. The receptor was isolated from a female donor with multiple sclerosis, enrolled in a pregnancy study. The CDR3 sequence is CASGGTSTSTDTQYF. The CDR3 coding sequence is TGCGCCAGCGGAGGGACGTCGACTAGCACAGATACGCAGTATTTT.